A single sample gave rise to the 8 T cell receptor beta chains below, sequenced in a study of cytomegalovirus exposure and HLA in healthy donors. The assay was immunoSEQ multiplex PCR, and TCRdb's table has in-frame clones only and misses some. Seen here are 130,000 or so clones, about nine tenths observed once, and the top ten hold about 3%. The specimen was PBMCs. The receptors originated from a man aged 25 to 45 in good health and CMV-seronegative.

The genes are TRBV6-1 and TRBJ1-2; 10 nucleotides line up with TRBD1. Unmatched junction bases numbered 8, after V lost 3 bases and J lost 4 bases. The CDR3 length is 16 residues. Looked up from germline, CDR1 is MNHNS and CDR2 is SASEGT. The CDR3 spells CASSDRDRGLLYGYTF. DNA for the CDR3: TGTGCCAGCAGTGACCGGGACAGGGGCCTTCTCTATGGCTACACCTTC.

V is TRBV5-5 and J is TRBJ1-2; no reliable D call. V lost 4 bases and J 2 bases, leaving 9 bases between the germline ends. Germline CDR1 reads SGHKS; CDR2 reads YYEKEE (reference sequence). The CDR3 runs 13 residues. The CDR3 here is CASSVTWNYGYTF. The CDR3 nucleotides are TGTGCCAGCAGCGTGACATGGAACTATGGCTACACCTTC.

The chain employs TRBV18 and TRBJ2-2; D is unresolved. The CDR3 totals 15 residues. The germline V gene encodes CDR1 KGHSH and CDR2 LQKENI. The germline V and J ends were trimmed by 0 bases and 6 bases, with 11 bases remaining between them. This CDR3 reads CASSPPKASPGELFF. The CDR3 DNA is TGTGCCAGCTCACCACCGAAGGCTAGTCCCGGGGAGCTGTTTTTT.

The chain links TRBV7-9 to TRBJ2-1, with TRBD2 identical over 10 bases. V dropped 2 bases and J dropped 4; count of bases not matched to a gene: 8. The CDR3 is 17 amino acids. CDR1 is SEHNR, CDR2 FQNEAQ, per germline (reference sequence). The CDR3 DNA is TGTGCCAGCAGCTTACCGCGAGGGACTAGCGCTTACAATGAGCAGTTCTTC. Translated: CASSLPRGTSAYNEQFF.

The CDR3 spells CATSTELRTNQPQHF. CDR3 nucleotides: TGTGCCACCAGCACCGAGCTTAGGACTAATCAGCCCCAGCATTTT. The V call is TRBV15, the J call TRBJ1-5, with D uncertain. The length of the CDR3 is 15 residues. From germline, CDR1 is LNHNV and CDR2 YYDKDF (reference sequence). V lost 4 bases, J lost 4 bases, and 14 bases lay in between.

The chain couples TRBV2 to TRBJ1-1; D is perhaps TRBD1 (5 bases). The ends were cut back, 7 bases at V and 7 bases at J, with 13 bases in the middle. This CDR3 is built from 12 residues. Germline V lookup: CDR1 SNHLY, CDR2 FYNNEI. DNA of the CDR3: TGTGCCAGCAAAGGGGAAAACTATGAAGCTTTCTTT. It codes for CASKGENYEAFF.

Written as DNA, the CDR3 is TGCAGCGGGACAGGGGCTAGCTACAATGAGCAGTTCTTC. Its translation is CSGTGASYNEQFF. The J gene is TRBJ2-1, the V gene TRBV29-1; 9 nucleotides match TRBD1. With 7 bases clipped from V and 3 bases from J, the junction kept 4 bases outside the gene matches. Germline V gene sequence: CDR1 SQVTM, CDR2 ANQGSEA. The CDR3 is 13 residues long.

This chain joins TRBV27 and TRBJ2-7; D unresolved. In germline, CDR1 is MNHEY, CDR2 SMNVEV (reference sequence). The CDR3 length is 12 residues. The V end lost 3 bases, the J end lost 5 bases, and 8 bases lay between the germline ends. The CDR3 DNA is TGTGCCAGCAGTTTTTTGGGCCACGAGCAGTACTTC. It translates to CASSFLGHEQYF.